This TCR beta chain was profiled in a study of shared clonotypes between healthy human individuals. Clones were sequenced by immunoSEQ multiplex PCR, and TCRdb holds only the in-frame ones, with some missing. The sample has around 500,000 clones, approximately 80% seen once. The sequence was collected from a woman aged 40 to 49 in good health. Some clones in this sample may be carry-over from other donors' samples. The sequenced sample consisted of PBMCs.

CDR3 nucleotides: TGTGCCAGCAGCCTCAGCCAGGAGGGGGAATACGGCTACACCTTC. Translated, it gives CASSLSQEGEYGYTF. The V and J genes are TRBV28 and TRBJ1-2; D possibly corresponds to TRBD1 (6 bases). The germline CDR1 and CDR2 sequences are MDHEN and SYDVKM. Trimming removed 6 bases from V and 8 bases from J, with 22 bases in between. The CDR3 consists of 15 residues.